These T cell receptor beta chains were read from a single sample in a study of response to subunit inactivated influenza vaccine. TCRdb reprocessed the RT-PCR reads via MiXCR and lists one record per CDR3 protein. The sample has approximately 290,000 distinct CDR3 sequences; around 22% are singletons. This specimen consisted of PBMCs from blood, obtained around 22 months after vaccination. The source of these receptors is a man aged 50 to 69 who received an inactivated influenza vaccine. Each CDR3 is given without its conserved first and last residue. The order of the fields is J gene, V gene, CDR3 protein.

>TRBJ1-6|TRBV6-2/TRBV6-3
ASNDRGNSPLH
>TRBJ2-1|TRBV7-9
ASSLVLRLATDEQF
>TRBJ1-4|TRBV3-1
ASSQVTGVKLF
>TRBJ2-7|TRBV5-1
ASSFGYSYEQY
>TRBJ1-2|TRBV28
ASRPPGRPGGYT
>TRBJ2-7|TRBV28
ASSLNVYEQY
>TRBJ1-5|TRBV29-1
SVKSDNSNQPQH
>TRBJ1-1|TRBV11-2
ASSPRLDTEAF
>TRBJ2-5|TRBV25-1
ASSALGTRKQETQY
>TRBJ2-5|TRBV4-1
ASSQIKGSRGF
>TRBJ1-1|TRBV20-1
SASGAVNTEAF
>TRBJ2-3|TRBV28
ASSYFLVGGTDTQY
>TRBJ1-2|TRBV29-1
SDRSKDSNYGYT
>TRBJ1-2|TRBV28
ASSLQTDGYT